This record concerns one TCR beta chain sequence. Its antigen is unknown. This record belongs to a study of cytomegalovirus exposure and HLA in healthy donors. The wider study: A data release that came early held roughly 90 million unique TCRs from HLA-typed donors. In terms of ancestry, the Caucasian-associated cluster contained roughly 80% of the approximately 400 genotyped donors. Findings and caveats of the study: A link between a missense DCLRE1C variant and TCR beta V- and J-gene trimming emerged from a later analysis.

V shed 3 bases and J shed 9 bases, with 9 bases lying between them. CDR3 length equals 12 residues. Germline CDR1 SGHTA, CDR2 FQGNSA. Primers included in the PCR were 60 Vbeta and 13 Jbeta primers. Sequencing was performed with immunoSEQ multiplex PCR; in TCRdb, only in-frame clones are kept and a portion is missing. Of approximately 120,000 clones listed, roughly four fifths are singletons. Sequenced material: PBMCs. The genes are TRBV7-2 and TRBJ1-5, with D unclear. This TCR derives from a woman aged 45-60 years in good health and CMV-seropositive. CDR3 sequence: CASSFREGPQHF. The CDR3 nucleotides are TGTGCCAGCAGCTTCCGAGAGGGGCCCCAGCATTTT.